The clone carrying this TCR beta chain was observed once. The antigen remains undetermined. The entry originates in a study of cytomegalovirus exposure and HLA in healthy donors. General study findings and limits: Researchers counted roughly 160 TCR beta chains as cytomegalovirus-associated. Some V segments, TRBV6-2 and TRBV6-3 among them, were indistinguishable and were therefore excluded.

The PCR was carried out with 60 Vbeta primers and 13 Jbeta primers. Method: immunoSEQ multiplex PCR; TCRdb's copy keeps in-frame clones and lacks some. The data show roughly 140,000 clones, with 70% to 85% seen just once and under 8.5% held by the top ten. CDR3 length: 16 amino acids. V lost 5 bases, J lost 4 bases, and 9 bases stayed unmatched. Germline CDR1 reads SGHRS; CDR2 reads YFSETQ. The sequencing input was PBMCs. The chain carries TRBV5-1 and TRBJ1-1, with 12 bases aligning to TRBD1. The origin of this receptor is a woman aged 50 to 60 in good health and CMV-seropositive. The chain's CDR3 is CASSRDRGRLGTEAFF. The CDR3 DNA reads TGCGCCAGCAGTAGGGACAGGGGGCGCTTAGGCACTGAAGCTTTCTTT.